This is a list of T cell receptor beta chains from one sample in a study of T-cell reconstitution after alpha-beta-depleted transplantation in children. TCRdb re-called the PCR reads through MiXCR, storing one row per CDR3 protein. Counted here are 530,000 or so distinct CDR3 sequences, over 25% occurring once; the ten biggest clones make up under 45%. The sequencing here drew on PBMCs, taken before TCRalphabeta/CD19-depleted stem cell transplant. These receptors all come from a boy under three years old with Wiskott-Aldrich syndrome, due to receive a stem cell transplant. The CDR3 runs from the conserved cysteine through the conserved F or W. D genes are given only for firm matches. Clone size is stated in some rows and not others, as once, few, many or a class when expanded.

TRBJ2-2 TRBD2 17 NA TRBV7-2 TGTGCCAGCAGCTTAGCCTCCCGGGAGGGGATCACCGGGGAGCTGTTTTTT CASSLASREGITGELFF
TRBJ2-1 NA 14 NA TRBV5-1 TGCGCCAGCAGCTTGGGTGCGAGTTGGAATGAGCAGTTCTTC CASSLGASWNEQFF
TRBJ2-1 NA 14 few TRBV3-1 TGTGCCAGCAGCCCCTGGTCGGGGAAGAATGAGCAGTTCTTC CASSPWSGKNEQFF
TRBJ1-2 NA 13 NA TRBV19 TGTGCCAGTGCCCCGGACAGAAGATATGGCTACACCTTC CASAPDRRYGYTF
TRBJ2-1 TRBD2 16 NA TRBV5-1 TGCGCCAGCAGCTCCGATCCTAGCGGGATAGGCAATGAGCAGTTCTTC CASSSDPSGIGNEQFF
TRBJ2-1 NA 15 many TRBV5-1 TGCGCCAGCAGCTTGGGGCTACCATCCTACAATGAGCAGTTCTTC CASSLGLPSYNEQFF
TRBJ2-3 TRBD2 16 NA TRBV20-1 TGCAGTGCTAGGCCTAGCGGGAGTACGCGCACAGATACGCAGTATTTT CSARPSGSTRTDTQYF
TRBJ1-5 NA 13 few TRBV29-1 TGCAGCGTGGAGGCATCCCTGGGACAGCCCCAGCATTTT CSVEASLGQPQHF
TRBJ1-2 TRBD1 11 few TRBV29-1 TGCAGCGCCCGGACAGGGGATGGCTACACCTTC CSARTGDGYTF
TRBJ2-2 TRBD1 13 NA TRBV7-2 TGTGCCAGCAACAGGGGGCCGGTCGGGGAGCTGTTTTTT CASNRGPVGELFF
TRBJ2-7 TRBD2 17 NA TRBV5-4 TGTGCCAGCAGCGCTTTGGGGAAGGGACTAGCGGGCAGTGAGCAGTACTTC CASSALGKGLAGSEQYF
TRBJ2-5 TRBD2 14 NA TRBV20-1 TGCAGTGCTAGGTTACTAGCGGGCCAAGAGACCCAGTACTTC CSARLLAGQETQYF
TRBJ1-4 NA 14 few TRBV20-1 TGCAGTGCTAGAAAAGGTCAGGGGAACGAAAAACTGTTTTTT CSARKGQGNEKLFF
TRBJ2-5 NA 14 few TRBV15 TGTGCCACCAGCCTCAGGGCGACCCAAGAGACCCAGTACTTC CATSLRATQETQYF
TRBJ2-7 NA 14 NA TRBV7-9 TGTGCCAGCAGCTTAGGGCAGGGAGAACACGAGCAGTACTTC CASSLGQGEHEQYF
TRBJ1-5 TRBD1 14 NA TRBV20-1 TGCAGTGCTAGACTAGGGGGCGAAGGACAGCCCCAGCATTTT CSARLGGEGQPQHF
TRBJ2-5 NA 13 NA TRBV10-3 TGTGCCATCAGTGTAGGCGAGGAAGAGACCCAGTACTTC CAISVGEEETQYF
TRBJ2-5 TRBD2 15 many TRBV5-1 TGCGCCAGCAGCTTTGGACTAGCGGGAGTTGAGACCCAGTACTTC CASSFGLAGVETQYF
TRBJ1-1 NA 13 NA TRBV7-9 TGTGCCAGCAGCTTAGAAGGCAGTATAGCAGCTTTCTTT CASSLEGSIAAFF
TRBJ2-5 NA 12 few TRBV12-3/TRBV12-4 TGTGCCAGCAGTCCCATGGGCGAGACCCAGTACTTC CASSPMGETQYF
TRBJ2-6 NA 18 few TRBV28 TGTGCCAGCAGTTTCGAGCAGGGGCCATTCTCTGGGGCCAACGTCCTGACTTTC CASSFEQGPFSGANVLTF
TRBJ2-4 NA 14 NA TRBV7-2 TGTGCCAGCAGCTTAGCCGGGACCAAAAACATTCAGTACTTC CASSLAGTKNIQYF
TRBJ1-3 NA 15 NA TRBV5-5 TGTGCCAGCAGCTTGGGAGGATTCTCTGGAAACACCATATATTTT CASSLGGFSGNTIYF
TRBJ2-3 NA 13 few TRBV5-5 TGTGCCAGCAGCCCCGAGACCCGGGGTACGCAGTATTTT CASSPETRGTQYF
TRBJ2-1 TRBD2 17 few TRBV4-2 TGTGCCAGCAGCCAAGATAACGGACTAGCGCTAGACGATGAGCAGTTCTTC CASSQDNGLALDDEQFF
TRBJ2-5 NA 15 few TRBV19 TGTGCCAGTAGTATCTACCGGGGCCCAGGGAGGACCCAGTACTTC CASSIYRGPGRTQYF
TRBJ2-7 NA 18 NA TRBV11-2 TGTGCCAGCAGCTTAAGGTCTCAGGGATGGGACGCAGTCTACGAGCAGTACTTC CASSLRSQGWDAVYEQYF
TRBJ2-5 NA 13 NA TRBV5-1 TGCGCCAGCAGCTTAGGGAAGGATTCGGCCCAGTACTTC CASSLGKDSAQYF
TRBJ2-7 NA 12 NA TRBV20-1 TGCAGTGCTAGAGATCATTCCTACGAGCAGTACTTC CSARDHSYEQYF
TRBJ2-7 NA 15 few TRBV5-1 TGCGCCAGCAGCCCCGGGACGACCCTTTCCTACGAGCAGTACTTC CASSPGTTLSYEQYF
TRBJ2-7 NA 11 few TRBV20-1 TGCAGTGCAAAACAGGACCACGAGCAGTACTTC CSAKQDHEQYF
TRBJ2-1 NA 20 NA TRBV12-3/TRBV12-4 TGTGCCAGCAGTTCACCGACAGGGCACGAGCGGGGCAGCTCCTACAATGAGCAGTTCTTC CASSSPTGHERGSSYNEQFF
TRBJ2-7 TRBD1 15 few TRBV5-6 TGTGCCAGCAGCTTTCTGGGGACAGTCTCCTACGAGCAGTACTTC CASSFLGTVSYEQYF
TRBJ1-5 NA 16 NA TRBV6-1 TGTGCCAGTTTTTTCGACGGCGGGGCTTTCGAATCGGCCCAGCATTTT CASFFDGGAFESAQHF
TRBJ2-3 TRBD2 15 NA TRBV10-3 TGTGCCACCGCCCCCCTTAGCGGGGCGGCAGATACGCAGTATTTT CATAPLSGAADTQYF
TRBJ2-3 TRBD2 17 NA TRBV7-2 TGTGCCACCAGCTTGTTTCTAGCGGGAGGAATATCAGATACGCAGTATTTT CATSLFLAGGISDTQYF
TRBJ2-1 NA 13 few TRBV12-3/TRBV12-4 TGTGCCAGCAGTTTATCGCTGAACAATGAGCAGTTCTTC CASSLSLNNEQFF
TRBJ2-4 TRBD2 15 few TRBV7-9 TGTGCCAGCACCATGTTAGCGGGAGGAGGGAACATTCAGTACTTC CASTMLAGGGNIQYF
TRBJ2-3 NA 12 few TRBV24-1 TGTGCCACCAGTGATTTCCAAGATACGCAGTATTTT CATSDFQDTQYF
TRBJ2-1 TRBD2 16 NA TRBV5-6 TGTGCCAGCAGCTTGTCCGGGACTAGCGGTTACAATGAGCAGTTCTTC CASSLSGTSGYNEQFF
TRBJ2-7 TRBD2 15 few TRBV20-1 TGCAGTGCTCTAGATGGACTAGCGGGCTCCTACGAGCAGTACTTC CSALDGLAGSYEQYF
TRBJ2-5 NA 15 NA TRBV9 TGTGCCAGCAGCGTTGGGACGGGGAACCAAGAGACCCAGTACTTC CASSVGTGNQETQYF
TRBJ2-3 TRBD2 13 NA TRBV20-1 TGCAGTTGGTTGCTAGCGGGAGTTGATACGCAGTATTTT CSWLLAGVDTQYF
TRBJ1-6 NA 15 NA TRBV18 TGTGCCAGCTCACGGTCAGGGGAGGATAATTCACCCCTCCACTTT CASSRSGEDNSPLHF
TRBJ2-2 TRBD2 17 NA TRBV27 TGTGCCAGCAGTTCATGGGGACTAGCGGAGATCACCGGGGAGCTGTTTTTT CASSSWGLAEITGELFF
TRBJ2-1 TRBD2 15 NA TRBV6-1 TGTGCCAGCAGCCCGACCCGGCTAGCGGGAGTGAAGCAGTTCTTC CASSPTRLAGVKQFF
TRBJ2-3 NA 13 few TRBV19 TGTGCCAGTAGTCCCAGCGGGCCAGATACGCAGTATTTT CASSPSGPDTQYF
TRBJ2-5 TRBD1 13 few TRBV28 TGTGCCAGCAGGAGCGACAGGGGAGAGACCCAGTACTTC CASRSDRGETQYF